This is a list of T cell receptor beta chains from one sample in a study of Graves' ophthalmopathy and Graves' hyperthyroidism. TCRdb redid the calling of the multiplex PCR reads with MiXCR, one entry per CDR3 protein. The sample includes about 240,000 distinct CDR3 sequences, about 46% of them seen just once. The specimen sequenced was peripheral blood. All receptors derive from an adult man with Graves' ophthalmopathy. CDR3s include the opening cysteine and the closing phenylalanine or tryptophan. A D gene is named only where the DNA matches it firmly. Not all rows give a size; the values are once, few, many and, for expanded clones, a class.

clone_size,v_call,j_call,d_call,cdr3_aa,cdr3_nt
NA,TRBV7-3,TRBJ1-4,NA,CASSLGPFNEKLFF,TGTGCCAGCAGCTTGGGGCCGTTTAATGAAAAACTGTTTTTT
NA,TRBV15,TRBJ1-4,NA,CATSREAGWTNEKLFF,TGTGCCACCAGCAGAGAGGCAGGGTGGACGAATGAAAAACTGTTTTTT
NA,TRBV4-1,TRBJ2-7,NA,CASSQEGGHRGMYF,TGCGCCAGCAGCCAAGAGGGGGGACACCGAGGGATGTACTTC
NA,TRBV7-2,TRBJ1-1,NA,CASSTSGHLNTEAFF,TGTGCCAGCAGCACCTCGGGACACTTGAACACTGAAGCTTTCTTT
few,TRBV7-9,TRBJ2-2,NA,CASSLHRDYTGELFF,TGTGCCAGCAGCCTACACAGGGATTACACCGGGGAGCTGTTTTTT
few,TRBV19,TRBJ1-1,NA,CASSRGENTEAFF,TGTGCCAGTAGTAGAGGGGAGAACACTGAAGCTTTCTTT
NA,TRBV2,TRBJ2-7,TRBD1,CASSVDGTGVEQYF,TGTGCCAGCAGTGTTGACGGGACAGGGGTCGAGCAGTACTTC
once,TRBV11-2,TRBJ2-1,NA,CASSRSRNEQFF,TGTGCCAGCAGCCGTTCGAGGAATGAGCAGTTCTTC
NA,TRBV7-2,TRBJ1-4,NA,CASSFRGENLFF,TGTGCCAGCAGCTTCCGTGGTGAAAATCTGTTTTTT
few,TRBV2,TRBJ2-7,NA,CASNPTESSYEQYF,TGTGCCAGCAACCCGACAGAAAGCTCCTACGAGCAGTACTTC
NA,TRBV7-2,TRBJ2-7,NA,CASSSETISPIEQYF,TGTGCCAGCAGCTCAGAGACTATAAGCCCTATCGAGCAGTACTTC